This T cell receptor beta chain comes out of a study of cytomegalovirus exposure and HLA in healthy donors. A multiplex PCR was run with 60 Vbeta primers and 13 Jbeta primers. The protocol was immunoSEQ multiplex PCR, while the TCRdb copy is restricted to in-frame clones and leaves out a portion. The sample lists around 91,000 clones, about three quarters occurring once. V dropped 6 bases and J dropped 3; count of bases not matched to a gene: 9. This CDR3 has 17 residues. Germline loops: CDR1 LNHDA, CDR2 SQIVND (reference sequence). The TCR originated in a male donor in good health and CMV-seropositive. This chain joins TRBV19 and TRBJ2-6; 9 nucleotides match TRBD1. Input material: PBMCs. The CDR3 nucleotides are TGTGCCAGTAGACACCAACAGGGGGCAGGTGGGGCCAACGTCCTGACTTTC. It codes for CASRHQQGAGGANVLTF.